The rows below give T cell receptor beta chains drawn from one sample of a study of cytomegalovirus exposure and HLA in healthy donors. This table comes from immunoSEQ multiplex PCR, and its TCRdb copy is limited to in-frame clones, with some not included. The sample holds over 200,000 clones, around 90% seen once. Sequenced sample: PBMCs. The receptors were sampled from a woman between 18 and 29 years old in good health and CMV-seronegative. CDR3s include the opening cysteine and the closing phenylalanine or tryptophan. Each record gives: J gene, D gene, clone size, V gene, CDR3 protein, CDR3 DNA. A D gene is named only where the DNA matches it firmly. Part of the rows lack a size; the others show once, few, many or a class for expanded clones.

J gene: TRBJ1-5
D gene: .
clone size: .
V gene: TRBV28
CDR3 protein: CASSLYQGNQPQHF
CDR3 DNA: TGTGCCAGCAGTCTCTACCAGGGGAATCAGCCCCAGCATTTT

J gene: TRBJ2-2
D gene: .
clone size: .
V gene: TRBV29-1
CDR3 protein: CSVAYLRGTGELFF
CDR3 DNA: TGCAGCGTTGCTTACCTCAGGGGTACCGGGGAGCTGTTTTTT

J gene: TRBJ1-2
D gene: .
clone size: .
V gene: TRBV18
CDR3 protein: CASSPQRTANPKGGYTF
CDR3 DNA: TGTGCCAGCTCACCACAACGGACAGCTAATCCTAAGGGTGGCTACACCTTC

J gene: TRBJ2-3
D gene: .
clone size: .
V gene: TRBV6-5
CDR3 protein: CASSEAERDTQYF
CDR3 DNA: TGTGCCAGCAGTGAAGCAGAGCGGGATACGCAGTATTTT

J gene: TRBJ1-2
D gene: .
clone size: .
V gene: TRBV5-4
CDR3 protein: CASREGTGTYGYTF
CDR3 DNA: TGTGCCAGCAGAGAAGGAACAGGGACCTATGGCTACACCTTC

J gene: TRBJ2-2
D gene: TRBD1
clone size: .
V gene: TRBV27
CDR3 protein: CASSPQGTRRGGRRVANTGELFF
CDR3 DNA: TGTGCCAGCAGTCCCCAGGGAACGCGGAGAGGGGGCCGCAGAGTCGCGAACACCGGGGAGCTGTTTTTT

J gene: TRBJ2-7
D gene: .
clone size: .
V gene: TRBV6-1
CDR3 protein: CASSEAGGFYEQYF
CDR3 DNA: TGTGCCAGCAGTGAAGCAGGGGGATTCTACGAGCAGTACTTC

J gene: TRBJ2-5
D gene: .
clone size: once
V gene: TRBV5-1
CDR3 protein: CASSRMGQNQETQYF
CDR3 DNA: TGCGCCAGCAGCAGGATGGGGCAGAACCAAGAGACCCAGTACTTC

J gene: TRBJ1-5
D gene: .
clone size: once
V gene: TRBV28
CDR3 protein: CATNGRRTPRNQPQHF
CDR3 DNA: TGTGCGACCAACGGACGTCGGACACCCCGCAATCAGCCCCAGCATTTT

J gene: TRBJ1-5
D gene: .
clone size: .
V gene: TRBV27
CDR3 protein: CASSLRGSNQPQHF
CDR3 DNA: TGTGCCAGCAGTTTACGGGGAAGCAATCAGCCCCAGCATTTT

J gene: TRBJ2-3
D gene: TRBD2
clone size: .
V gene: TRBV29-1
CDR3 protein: CSVEGTSGSTDTQYF
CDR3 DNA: TGCAGCGTTGAGGGGACTAGCGGGAGCACAGATACGCAGTATTTT